These T cell receptor beta chains were read from a single sample in a study of blood T cell repertoires in COVID-19. Sequencing was performed with immunoSEQ multiplex PCR; in TCRdb, only in-frame clones are kept and a portion is missing. Among approximately 240,000 clones, approximately 83% were seen once, and the ten largest hold more than 5.5%. Sequencing was carried out using peripheral blood. The receptors here all came from a human donor in a cohort sampled during active COVID-19. Each CDR3 is given with its conserved first and last residue. A D gene is named only where the DNA matches it firmly. Clone size is stated in some rows and not others, as once, few, many or a class when expanded.

d_call	clone_size	v_call	j_call	cdr3_nt	cdr3_aa
.	few	TRBV21-1	TRBJ1-5	TGTGCCAGCAGCAAAGGTCTGCAGGTCGGGGATAGCAATCAGCCCCAGCATTTT	CASSKGLQVGDSNQPQHF
TRBD1	few	TRBV30	TRBJ1-4	TGTGCCTGGAGTGTCCGGACAGGGGAAAAACTGTTTTTT	CAWSVRTGEKLFF
TRBD2	.	TRBV27	TRBJ2-5	TGTGCCAGCAGTTTAATGTTTGCGGGGGGTTCGGAGACCCAGTACTTC	CASSLMFAGGSETQYF
TRBD1	.	TRBV20-1	TRBJ2-7	TGCAGTGCTAGTTCCGGGACAGGTGTCTACGAGCAGTACTTC	CSASSGTGVYEQYF
TRBD1	.	TRBV29-1	TRBJ1-5	TGCAGCGTTGGTGACAGGGGGAATCAGCCCCAGCATTTT	CSVGDRGNQPQHF
TRBD1	.	TRBV12-5	TRBJ2-1	TGTGCTAGTGGTTTGACCCGGGACAGGGGGTTGAATGAGCAGTTCTTC	CASGLTRDRGLNEQFF
TRBD2	.	TRBV7-2	TRBJ2-7	TGTGCCAGCAGCTCAGGACTAGCTCCTGGGGAGCAGTACTTC	CASSSGLAPGEQYF
.	.	TRBV3-1/TRBV3-2	TRBJ1-5	TGTGCCAGCAGCCAGTCCGTCGCGGGAGGACAGCCCCAGCATTTT	CASSQSVAGGQPQHF
.	.	TRBV9	TRBJ1-4	TGTGCCAGCAGCGTTGGGGGGTCCGTGGGGAATAATGAAAAACTGTTTTTT	CASSVGGSVGNNEKLFF
.	.	TRBV4-1	TRBJ1-1	TGCGCCAGCAGCCAAGATCGCGACAGTTTGAACACTGAAGCTTTCTTT	CASSQDRDSLNTEAFF
TRBD2	.	TRBV27	TRBJ2-7	TGTGCCAGCAGTTTATCCCAGGGAGGGTGGGAGTACTTC	CASSLSQGGWEYF
.	.	TRBV9	TRBJ1-5	TGTGCCAGCAGCGTAGACGTTAGAAATCAGCCCCAGCATTTT	CASSVDVRNQPQHF
TRBD1	.	TRBV5-1	TRBJ2-7	TGCGCCAGCAGAAGACAGGGGGCCGACGAGCAGTACTTC	CASRRQGADEQYF
.	few	TRBV5-1	TRBJ1-3	TGCGCCAGCAGCTTCGGGGATCGCTCTGGAAACACCATATATTTT	CASSFGDRSGNTIYF
TRBD1	once	TRBV5-1	TRBJ1-4	TGCGCCAGCAGCCCCAGGGGGTCAACTAATGAAAAACTGTTTTTT	CASSPRGSTNEKLFF
.	.	TRBV7-8	TRBJ2-5	TGTGCCAGCAGCTACCAACGGGTCAGGGGGAGGTACCAAGAGACCCAGTACTTC	CASSYQRVRGRYQETQYF
.	.	TRBV12-3/TRBV12-4	TRBJ2-5	TGTGCCAGCAGTTCCAAAGAGACCCAGTACTTC	CASSSKETQYF
.	.	TRBV4-2	TRBJ2-1	TGTGCCAGCAGCCTACAGGGTAGAGGCAATGAGCAGTTCTTC	CASSLQGRGNEQFF
TRBD2	.	TRBV6-5	TRBJ2-7	TGTGCCAGCAGTTACGGCGGGAGAGGTGCCTACGAGCAGTACTTC	CASSYGGRGAYEQYF
.	once	TRBV20-1	TRBJ2-7	TGCAGTGCTAGAGCTAGGGGAGAGCAGTACTTC	CSARARGEQYF
.	.	TRBV7-8	TRBJ2-7	TGTGCCAGCAGCTTAGCGCTTATCGGGGGGCTGGCGGGCAACCTAGGCTACGAGCAGTACTTC	CASSLALIGGLAGNLGYEQYF
.	.	TRBV30	TRBJ2-2	TGTGCCTGGAGTGTACCCCACGGGGGTCTTGACACCGGGGAGCTGTTTTTT	CAWSVPHGGLDTGELFF
TRBD1	.	TRBV7-3	TRBJ1-1	TGTGCCAGCAGCTTAACGGGGCCGGGACAGGGCCTCGGCACTGAAGCTTTCTTT	CASSLTGPGQGLGTEAFF
.	.	TRBV18	TRBJ1-4	TGTGCCAGCTCACGATTCACACGGGGATCGGTGGATGAAAAACTGTTTTTT	CASSRFTRGSVDEKLFF
.	.	TRBV24-1	TRBJ2-2	TGTGCCACCGGCTCAGATAACACCGGGGAGCTGTTTTTT	CATGSDNTGELFF
.	.	TRBV27	TRBJ2-7	TGTGCCAGCAGTCCCAGATTGCCCGAGCAGTACTTC	CASSPRLPEQYF
TRBD2	.	TRBV28	TRBJ2-3	TGTGCCAGCCGGACTAGCGGTGCAGATACGCAGTATTTT	CASRTSGADTQYF
TRBD1	.	TRBV9	TRBJ1-5	TGTGCCAGCAGCGCCCAGACAGGGGGTCAGCCCCAGCATTTT	CASSAQTGGQPQHF
.	.	TRBV6-5	TRBJ2-3	TGTGCCAGCAGCCGGGGAGATACGCAGTATTTT	CASSRGDTQYF
TRBD2	.	TRBV27	TRBJ2-7	TGTGCCAGCAGGGGACTAGCGGGCATTCCCTCCTACGAGCAGTACTTC	CASRGLAGIPSYEQYF
TRBD2	.	TRBV10-3	TRBJ2-1	TGTGCCATCAGCCCAACAAGGGGCGGGAGTGCCAATGAGCAGTTCTTC	CAISPTRGGSANEQFF
.	.	TRBV7-9	TRBJ1-1	TGTGCCAGCAGTCTCTACGGGGGAGAAGCTTTCTTT	CASSLYGGEAFF
TRBD2	.	TRBV3-1/TRBV3-2	TRBJ2-7	TGTGCCAGCAGCCAAGGGGGAGGGTTGGGCTACGAGCAGTACTTC	CASSQGGGLGYEQYF
TRBD1	.	TRBV15	TRBJ2-5	TGTGCCACCAGCAGATATGACAGGGCAGAGACCCAGTACTTC	CATSRYDRAETQYF
.	once	TRBV5-1	TRBJ1-4	TGCGCCAGCAGCTTAGCCGACAGCGCAACTAATGAAAAACTGTTTTTT	CASSLADSATNEKLFF
TRBD2	.	TRBV29-1	TRBJ2-1	TGCAGCGTTGAAGCGGCTAGCGGGAGGGCCATGAATGAGCAGTTCTTC	CSVEAASGRAMNEQFF